This T cell receptor beta chain is drawn from a study of neurological immune-mediated disorders. The CDR3 covers 15 residues. Germline V gene lookup returns CDR1 SGHAT and CDR2 FQNNGV. The V gene lost 7 bases and the J gene lost 7 bases, with 20 bases spanning the gap. Time point noted: longitudinal time-point 2. Unsorted libraries used 2 million PBMCs kept at -80 degrees C. Study-level findings and limits: The greatest TCR clonal expansion occurred in HTLV-1-associated myelopathy and the least in multiple sclerosis, which fell below healthy controls.

With 10-nucleotide random UMIs, 5'RACE was used to make the cDNA. The yield of each sequencing run was over 200 million TCR-beta sequences from 15-18 subjects. TCRdb used MiXCR to reprocess the 5' RACE reads, holding one entry per CDR3 protein. This sample has tens of thousands of distinct CDR3 sequences, with about 10% found just once. This clonotype was picked up many times. What it binds is not known. Sequences were obtained from PBMCs. The receptor's source is a man aged 30 to 45 in good health. V gene TRBV11-2 combines with J gene TRBJ2-1; D remains unclear. The CDR3 loop is CASTPQELVRNEQFF. The CDR3 coding sequence is TGTGCCAGCACCCCCCAGGAATTAGTAAGGAATGAGCAGTTCTTC.